These 10 T cell receptor beta chains were sequenced from one sample in a study of blood T cells in healthy people across ages. With a J-beta primer mix and a sample-barcoded 5' primer, a second PCR ran roughly 6 to 12 cycles. TCRdb re-called the 5' RACE reads through MiXCR, storing one row per CDR3 protein. Among more than 1.4 million distinct CDR3 sequences listed, approximately 38% were seen once. Specimen: blood. The receptors shown here come from a woman under 30 in good health.

The table lists this clonotype with many counts. The chain combines TRBV27 with TRBJ2-1, with 7 bases that match TRBD2. The length of the CDR3 is 14 residues. Unmatched junction bases numbered 7, after V lost 7 bases and J lost 4 bases. In germline, CDR1 is MNHEY, CDR2 SMNVEV (reference sequence). CDR3 bases: TGTGCCAGCAACGGGGGGATATCTTACAATGAGCAGTTCTTC. This encodes CASNGGISYNEQFF.

The sample holds many counts of this clonotype. The chain recombines TRBV5-1 with TRBJ2-3; 9 nucleotides agree with TRBD1. The ends lost 4 bases at V and 4 bases at J; junction bases unmatched: 7. Germline V gene data show CDR1 as SGHRS and CDR2 as YFSETQ. The CDR3 consists of 15 residues. Written as DNA, the CDR3 is TGCGCCAGCAGCGTGGACAGGGGAGGCTCAGATACGCAGTATTTT. This sequence encodes CASSVDRGGSDTQYF.

This clonotype has a handful of counts. This sequence joins TRBV29-1 and TRBJ2-7; 8 bases map to TRBD1. J lost 2 bases, V lost 7 bases, and 7 bases had no gene match. The CDR3 loop spans 13 amino acids. Germline V gene sequence: CDR1 SQVTM, CDR2 ANQGSEA. In nucleotides, the CDR3 is TGCAGCGCCTCCGGGACAGGAGCCTACGAGCAGTACTTC. It encodes CSASGTGAYEQYF.

J is TRBJ2-1 and V is TRBV27; 8 bases agree with TRBD2. V lost 10 bases, J lost 4 bases, and 12 bases stayed unmatched. The CDR3 has 15 amino acids. Germline CDR1 MNHEY, CDR2 SMNVEV (reference sequence). DNA for the CDR3: TGTGCCACCCTGAGGCAGACTAGCGCATACAATGAGCAGTTCTTC. Amino acids: CATLRQTSAYNEQFF.

The CDR3 sequence: CASRAPAGALYGYTF. The CDR3 DNA reads TGTGCCAGCAGGGCACCGGCGGGAGCCCTCTATGGCTACACCTTC. This rearrangement joins TRBV6-1 to TRBJ1-2; D remains unclear. Germline V gene sequence: CDR1 MNHNS, CDR2 SASEGT. CDR3 size: 15 residues. The V end lost 6 bases, the J end lost 4 bases, and 18 bases lay between the germline ends.

This clonotype was seen only a few times. V usage is TRBV7-9 and J usage is TRBJ2-2; weak D call: TRBD2 (6 bases). Germline V CDR1 and CDR2: SEHNR, FQNEAQ (reference sequence). The CDR3 has 15 amino acids. V lost 0 bases, J lost 3 bases, and 8 bases lay in between. CDR3 loop: CASSLASGDTGELFF. In DNA form, the CDR3 reads TGTGCCAGCAGCTTAGCGTCGGGGGACACCGGGGAGCTGTTTTTT. The whole variable domain, remainder taken from reference TRBV7-9 and TRBJ2-2, is DTGVSQNPRHKITKRGQNVTFRCDPISEHNRLYWYRQTLGQGPEFLTYFQNEAQLEKSRLLSDRFSAERPKGSFSTLEIQRTEQGDSAMYLCASSLASGDTGELFFGEGSRLTVL.

A few counts support this clonotype. This chain joins TRBV10-3 and TRBJ2-1, with 7 bases aligning to TRBD1. V dropped 6 bases and J dropped 10; count of bases not matched to a gene: 9. This CDR3 contains 13 residues. The germline CDR1 and CDR2 sequences are ENHRY and SYGVKD. CDR3 coding DNA: TGTGCCATCAGCCGGGACAGAGTTTCCGAGCAGTTCTTC. This encodes CAISRDRVSEQFF.

This clonotype was recorded many times. The chain combines TRBV25-1 with TRBJ1-2; 9 nucleotides match TRBD1. Germline CDR1 MGHDK, CDR2 SYGVNS. The CDR3 totals 14 residues. V shed 6 bases, J shed 4 bases, and the junction held 6 bases outside the gene matches. In nucleotides, the CDR3 is TGTGCCAGCAGGGGGACAGGGTTGAGCTATGGCTACACCTTC. Protein: CASRGTGLSYGYTF.

The chain combines TRBV6-5 with TRBJ2-7; 7 bases are a match to TRBD1. The CDR3 contains 15 residues. V lost 4 bases, J lost 0 bases, and 6 bases stayed unmatched. Per germline, CDR1 MNHEY and CDR2 SVGAGI. The CDR3 nucleotides are TGTGCCAGCAGTTCACAGGGGTCTGGCTCCTACGAGCAGTACTTC. This translates into CASSSQGSGSYEQYF.

This clonotype has more than one count but fewer than ten. The chain recombines TRBV9 with TRBJ1-6; 7 bases map to TRBD1. V dropped 6 bases and J dropped 5; count of bases not matched to a gene: 11. The CDR3 covers 16 residues. Germline CDR1 and CDR2: SGDLS and YYNGEE. The CDR3 DNA reads as TGTGCCAGCAAACAGGGGCCGCCAATAAATAATTCACCCCTCCACTTT. It specifies CASKQGPPINNSPLHF.